This T cell receptor (beta chain) was sequenced in a study of blood T cell repertoires in COVID-19. Background on the study: Samples taken during acute and convalescent COVID-19 were collected in the United States, Italy and Spain. In each case, the material was cDNA or gDNA derived from T cells, B-cell-depleted T cells, or PBMCs.

V gave up 4 bases and J gave up 7 bases, with 22 bases separating them. The CDR3 sequence is 16 residues long. Germline CDR1 is SGHRS and CDR2 is YFSETQ. TCRdb's copy holds only in-frame clones and misses some; the assay was immunoSEQ multiplex PCR. The sample shows 250,000 to 350,000 clones, 85% of them seen only once. This rearrangement joins TRBV5-1 to TRBJ2-3, with TRBD1 as a possible D gene (6 bases). This clonotype originated in a woman aged 50 to 65 who had recovered from COVID-19. Material: PBMCs or T cells enriched from blood (not recorded which). CDR3 sequence (DNA): TGCGCCAGCAGCCCTGGTACCAGGGGCTATATGAATACGCAGTATTTT. This codes for CASSPGTRGYMNTQYF.